This TCR beta chain was recovered during a study of blood T cells in healthy people across ages. This CDR3 comprises 14 residues. V gave up 9 bases and J gave up 5 bases, with 19 bases separating them. Germline CDR1 MNHEY, CDR2 SVGEGT. A J-beta primer mix and a sample-barcoded 5' primer were used in a second PCR of roughly 6 to 12 cycles. Each TCR beta cDNA got a 12-nucleotide random molecular identifier. All samples gave at least 2.5 million CDR3-containing paired-end reads. MiXCR was run by TCRdb on the 5' RACE reads, yielding one entry per CDR3 protein. The sample shows 650,000 to 700,000 distinct CDR3 sequences, roughly half of them seen only once.

The rearrangement joins TRBV6-2 or TRBV6-3 to TRBJ1-2; possible D gene TRBD1, 5 bases. The source is an elderly woman in good health. The sequenced material came from blood. The CDR3, as DNA: TGTGCCAGTACTCAGGGCTTGAGGGCTTATGGCTACACCTTC. It specifies CASTQGLRAYGYTF.